This T cell receptor beta chain appears in the sequencing data of a study of CD8 T cells in ankylosing spondylitis. This clonotype was detected only a few times. Its antigen is still unknown. The CDR3 is 16 amino acids. Trimming removed 7 bases from V and 5 bases from J; junction bases left unmatched: 11. Germline assignment: CDR1 SGHTA and CDR2 FQGNSA. Overall study findings and caveats: A TCR beta motif of several highly homologous variants appeared characteristic of ankylosing spondylitis blood.

A single record per CDR3 protein comes from TCRdb applying MiXCR to the 5' RACE reads. The data contain some 840,000 distinct CDR3 sequences, 12% of them singletons. Sequences were obtained from blood, either unsorted or a sorted T cell fraction (not recorded which). This sequence joins TRBV7-2 and TRBJ1-2; TRBD1 matches at 12 bases. This TCR was recovered from a male donor with ankylosing spondylitis. Written as DNA, the CDR3 is TGTGCCAGCACCCCGGGGACAGGGGGCTCCTTTTATGGCTACACCTTC. As protein: CASTPGTGGSFYGYTF.